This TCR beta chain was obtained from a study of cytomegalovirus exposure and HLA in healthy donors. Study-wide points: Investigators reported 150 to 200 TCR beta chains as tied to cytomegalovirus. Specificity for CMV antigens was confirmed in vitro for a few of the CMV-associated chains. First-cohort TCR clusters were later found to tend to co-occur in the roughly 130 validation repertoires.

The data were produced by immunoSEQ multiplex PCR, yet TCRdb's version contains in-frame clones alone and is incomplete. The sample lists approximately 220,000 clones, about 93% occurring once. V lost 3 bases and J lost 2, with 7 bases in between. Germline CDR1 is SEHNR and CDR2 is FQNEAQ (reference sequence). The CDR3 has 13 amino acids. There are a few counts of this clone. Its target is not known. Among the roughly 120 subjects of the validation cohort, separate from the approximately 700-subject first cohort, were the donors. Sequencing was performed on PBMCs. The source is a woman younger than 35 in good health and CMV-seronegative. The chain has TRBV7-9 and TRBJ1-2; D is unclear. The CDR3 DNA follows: TGTGCCAGCAGCTTGACTGAGAACTATGGCTACACCTTC. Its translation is CASSLTENYGYTF.